This paragraph covers one T cell receptor beta chain sequence. Its specificity is not known. The PCR was carried out with 60 Vbeta primers and 13 Jbeta primers. Sequenced by immunoSEQ multiplex PCR; TCRdb stores in-frame clones only, minus some. The data contain 100,000 to 150,000 clones, roughly 80% of them singletons. Germline CDR1 and CDR2: SGHNT and YYREEE (reference sequence). This CDR3 region has 14 residues. With 5 bases removed from V and 0 bases from J, the gap between germline ends came to 12 bases. This record comes from a study of cytomegalovirus exposure and HLA in healthy donors. Study-wide points: For most subjects, TCR beta sequences were reported to predict HLA-A and HLA-B alleles with accuracy. Apparent HLA restriction characterized most CMV-associated TCR beta chains in a later analysis. A link between a missense DCLRE1C variant and TCR beta V- and J-gene trimming emerged from a later analysis.

The sequence was collected from a man aged 55-75 years in good health and CMV-seropositive. Sequenced sample: PBMCs. J is TRBJ2-7 and V is TRBV5-4; the D gene is possibly TRBD1 (5 bases). In DNA form, the CDR3 reads TGTGCCAGCAGGGTAGGGGTTGGCTCCTACGAGCAGTACTTC. This translates into CASRVGVGSYEQYF. Using reference TRBV5-4 and TRBJ2-7 for the parts outside the CDR3, the full variable domain is ETGVTQSPTHLIKTRGQQVTLRCSSQSGHNTVSWYQQALGQGPQFIFQYYREEENGRGNFPPRFSGLQFPNYSSELNVNALELDDSALYLCASRVGVGSYEQYFGPGTRLTVT.